These 24 T cell receptor beta chains share one sample of origin, sequenced in a study of T cell repertoires in cytomegalovirus infection. TCRdb reprocessed the reads with MiXCR, giving one entry per CDR3 protein. Of about 530,000 distinct CDR3 sequences listed, around a quarter are singletons. Sequencing was done on a sample of PBMCs. These receptors came from a human donor in good health (CMV status not recorded). Some clones in this sample may be carry-over from other donors' samples.

As to this clonotype: A clone one base away is much larger, so this may be a read error. The chain uses TRBV5-4 and TRBJ2-2; D is undetermined. V shed 2 bases and J shed 2 bases, with 4 bases lying between them. The CDR3 sequence is 13 residues long. Germline lookup yields CDR1 SGHNT and CDR2 YYREEE (reference sequence). The CDR3 nucleotides read TGTGCCAGCAGCTTACACAACACCGGGGAGCTGTTTTTT. Amino acid sequence: CASSLHNTGELFF.

This clonotype was observed a few times. The chain is built from TRBV27 and TRBJ2-1; 11 nucleotides line up with TRBD2. Germline V gene data show CDR1 as MNHEY and CDR2 as SMNVEV (reference sequence). V was pared by 3 bases and J by 6 bases, with 4 bases of the junction left unmatched. The CDR3 spans 15 residues. CDR3 in amino acids: CASSLLLAGANEQFF. CDR3 sequence (DNA): TGTGCCAGCAGTTTGTTACTAGCGGGAGCCAATGAGCAGTTCTTC.

This clonotype was counted between two and nine times. This chain connects TRBV7-9 to TRBJ2-2, with TRBD1 matching 7 bases. Germline values: CDR1 SEHNR, CDR2 FQNEAQ (reference sequence). V lost 0 bases to trimming and J lost 5 bases; unmatched junction nucleotides: 6. The CDR3 sequence is 16 residues long. CDR3: CASSLAGGAWTGELFF. The CDR3 coding sequence is TGTGCCAGCAGCTTAGCAGGGGGCGCGTGGACCGGGGAGCTGTTTTTT.

In its sample, this clonotype was seen many times. The chain joins TRBV19 to TRBJ1-5, with 11 bases aligning to TRBD1. Looked up from germline, CDR1 is LNHDA and CDR2 is SQIVND (reference sequence). This CDR3 comprises 18 residues. J gave up 4 bases and V 3 bases, and 11 bases lay outside the gene matches. The CDR3: CASSIVIGQGAYNQPQHF. The DNA of the CDR3 is TGTGCCAGTAGTATTGTTATTGGACAGGGGGCGTATAATCAGCCCCAGCATTTT.

The rearrangement uses TRBV7-8 and TRBJ2-1, with D maybe TRBD2 (6 bases). The CDR3 length is 17 residues. Germline lookup yields CDR1 SGHVS and CDR2 FQNEAQ. V lost 1 base and J lost 6, with 19 bases in between. The CDR3 coding sequence is TGTGCCAGCAGCTTAGGGGACTTCAGTTATTTGAGCAATGAGCAGTTCTTC. This encodes CASSLGDFSYLSNEQFF.

Here the CDR3 reads CSVEVGAHRDTQYF. DNA for the CDR3: TGCAGCGTTGAGGTTGGGGCGCACAGAGATACGCAGTATTTT. This chain connects TRBV29-1 to TRBJ2-3; possibly TRBD1 for D (5 bases). Germline V gene lookup returns CDR1 SQVTM and CDR2 ANQGSEA. CDR3 length equals 14 residues. Trimming removed 3 bases at V and 5 bases at J, with 15 bases between.

This clonotype was detected a few times. The J gene is TRBJ2-3, the V gene TRBV20-1; no clear D gene. The CDR3 runs 12 residues. Germline CDR1 and CDR2: DFQATT and SNEGSKA (reference sequence). V shed 0 bases and J shed 5 bases, with 6 bases lying between them. The CDR3 reads CSARDMGDTQYF. CDR3 nucleotides: TGCAGTGCTAGAGATATGGGAGATACGCAGTATTTT.

This clonotype occurred a few times. The chain recombines TRBV28 with TRBJ1-1, with 8 positions matching TRBD1. J was trimmed by 4 bases and V by 2 bases; bases with no gene match: 9. The germline gives CDR1 MDHEN, CDR2 SYDVKM. This CDR3 comprises 16 residues. For the CDR3, the DNA is TGTGCCAGCAGTTTAGGGGCAATCGGACAGGGCACTGAAGCTTTCTTT. Translation gives CASSLGAIGQGTEAFF.

The chain recombines TRBV28 with TRBJ2-7; 14 positions match TRBD2. V shed 6 bases, J shed 5 bases, and the junction held 21 bases outside the gene matches. CDR3 length: 20 residues. Germline-derived CDR1 and CDR2 are MDHEN and SYDVKM. The CDR3 DNA reads as TGTGCCAGCAGCCGATCGGGGGCCCGACTAGCGGGAGGGCCATTACACGAGCAGTACTTC. Residues: CASSRSGARLAGGPLHEQYF.

This chain joins TRBV7-2 and TRBJ2-5; D gene ambiguous. Trimming cost V 2 bases and J 2 bases, with 9 bases left between them. This CDR3 comprises 14 residues. CDR1 and CDR2 from the germline V gene are SGHTA and FQGNSA. This CDR3 is CASSLNGPQETQYF. DNA of the CDR3: TGTGCCAGCAGCTTAAACGGGCCTCAAGAGACCCAGTACTTC.

This clonotype was counted a few times. The chain is built from TRBV6-2 or TRBV6-3 and TRBJ2-7; 12 nucleotides align to TRBD2. Germline V lookup: CDR1 MNHEY, CDR2 SVGEGT. V shed 2 bases, J shed 6 bases, and the junction held 2 bases outside the gene matches. The CDR3 has 14 residues. The DNA for the CDR3 is TGTGCCAGCAGTTACGGACTAGCGGGACGCGAGCAGTACGTC. Translation gives CASSYGLAGREQYV.

The gene calls are TRBV15 and TRBJ2-2; tentatively, D is TRBD1 (6 bases). The germline V and J ends were trimmed by 4 bases and 8 bases, with 17 bases remaining between them. Per germline, CDR1 LNHNV and CDR2 YYDKDF (reference sequence). The CDR3 has 15 amino acids. DNA for the CDR3: TGTGCCACCAGCACCGGGACACCGGGCGTTGGGGAGCTGTTTTTT. Encoded protein: CATSTGTPGVGELFF.

J is TRBJ2-2 and V is TRBV5-1; D not resolved. The length of the CDR3 is 13 residues. V dropped 2 bases and J dropped 6 bases, with 8 bases sitting between them. Germline V CDR1 and CDR2: SGHRS, YFSETQ. This CDR3 is CASSLFGSGELFF. The CDR3 DNA follows: TGCGCCAGCAGCTTATTCGGGTCCGGGGAGCTGTTTTTT. The variable domain in full, with the rest retrieved from reference TRBV5-1 and TRBJ2-2, is KAGVTQTPRYLIKTRGQQVTLSCSPISGHRSVSWYQQTPGQGLQFLFEYFSETQRNKGNFPGRFSGRQFSNSRSEMNVSTLELGDSALYLCASSLFGSGELFFGEGSRLTVL.

This clonotype was seen a handful of times. The chain combines TRBV19 with TRBJ1-4; D gene unclear. The CDR3 has 13 residues. Germline V gene sequence: CDR1 LNHDA, CDR2 SQIVND (reference sequence). Trimming took off 6 bases at V and 10 bases at J, with 15 bases between the two ends. DNA for the CDR3: TGTGCCAGTAGGACCCCAGACGTCGCAAAACTGTTTTTT. Translation: CASRTPDVAKLFF. The full variable domain, rest sourced from reference TRBV19 and TRBJ1-4, is DGGITQSPKYLFRKEGQNVTLSCEQNLNHDAMYWYRQDPGQGLRLIYYSQIVNDFQKGDIAEGYSVSREKKESFPLTVTSAQKNPTAFYLCASRTPDVAKLFFGSGTQLSVL.

The table lists this clonotype with a few counts. The V and J genes are TRBV6-2 or TRBV6-3 and TRBJ2-7, with D possibly matching TRBD1 (5 bases). The CDR3 length is 13 residues. V was trimmed by 6 bases and J by 3 bases, leaving 12 bases between them. The germline V gene encodes CDR1 MNHEY and CDR2 SVGEGT. CDR3 bases: TGTGCCAGCAGGCAGGGTTTGGTCTACGAGCAGTACTTC. The encoded protein is CASRQGLVYEQYF.

In its sample, this clonotype was seen a few times. V usage is TRBV15 and J usage is TRBJ1-2; no reliable D call. Germline assignment: CDR1 LNHNV and CDR2 YYDKDF (reference sequence). CDR3 size: 11 residues. The germline V and J ends were trimmed by 0 bases and 8 bases, with 4 bases remaining between them. The CDR3 DNA is TGTGCCACCAGCAGAGATCGCGGCTACACCTTC. Its translation: CATSRDRGYTF.

The chain couples TRBV20-1 to TRBJ1-5; 8 bases align to TRBD1. The CDR3 loop spans 13 amino acids. Looked up from germline, CDR1 is DFQATT and CDR2 is SNEGSKA (reference sequence). Losses at the gene ends were 5 bases for V and 5 bases for J; bases not matched to a gene: 5. CDR3 sequence (DNA): TGCAGTGCTCTCGGACAGGGTTATCAGCCCCAGCATTTT. It codes for CSALGQGYQPQHF.

This clonotype was observed a few times. The chain is built from TRBV12-3 or TRBV12-4 and TRBJ1-2, with TRBD1 matching 10 bases. Losses at the gene ends were 7 bases for V and 1 base for J; bases not matched to a gene: 6. The CDR3 is made up of 15 amino acids. Here the CDR3 reads CASTMGQGFNYGYTF. CDR3 nucleotides: TGTGCCAGCACCATGGGACAGGGGTTTAACTATGGCTACACCTTC.

V and J are TRBV2 and TRBJ2-3, with 8 nucleotides matching TRBD1. From germline, CDR1 is SNHLY and CDR2 FYNNEI. There are 17 residues in the CDR3. The ends lost 3 bases at V and 7 bases at J; junction bases unmatched: 15. The CDR3 coding sequence is TGTGCCAGCAGTGATGCTTCTTTGACAGGGGTAAAGAATACGCAGTATTTT. Translating gives CASSDASLTGVKNTQYF.

This clonotype was picked up one time. This chain uses TRBV2 with TRBJ2-5, with D possibly matching TRBD2 (5 bases). CDR3 length equals 16 residues. Germline V gene sequence: CDR1 SNHLY, CDR2 FYNNEI. V gave up 8 bases and J gave up 0 bases, with 19 bases separating them. The CDR3 sequence: CASDPLPTNYQETQYF. The CDR3 DNA reads as TGTGCCAGCGACCCCCTCCCGACTAACTACCAAGAGACCCAGTACTTC.

This clonotype has at least ten counts. This sequence joins TRBV20-1 and TRBJ2-1; D may be TRBD2 (6 bases). Trimming stripped 3 bases from V and 0 bases from J, with 12 bases between. This CDR3 has 15 residues. Germline V gives CDR1 DFQATT, CDR2 SNEGSKA (reference sequence). In DNA, the CDR3 is TGCAGTGCTAGCGGGGGTAGCAGCTCCTACAATGAGCAGTTCTTC. This sequence encodes CSASGGSSSYNEQFF.

Only a few counts were recorded for this clonotype. The chain uses TRBV4-2 and TRBJ1-5, with no clear D. There are 15 residues in the CDR3. V was pared by 1 base and J by 0 bases, with 7 bases between. The germline CDR1 and CDR2 sequences are LGHNA and YNFKEQ. CDR3 coding DNA: TGTGCCAGCAGCCAAGGGCGGGATAGCAATCAGCCCCAGCATTTT. Its translation: CASSQGRDSNQPQHF.

This clonotype showed up just a few times. V usage is TRBV6-5 and J usage is TRBJ2-5; 8 bases match TRBD2. The CDR3 totals 16 residues. Per germline, CDR1 MNHEY and CDR2 SVGAGI. V lost 0 bases, J lost 4 bases, and 7 bases stayed unmatched. The CDR3 bases are TGTGCCAGCAGTTACTCTAGGAGCGGGAGAGTAGAGACCCAGTACTTC. Encoded protein: CASSYSRSGRVETQYF.

This clonotype has at least ten counts. The chain combines TRBV7-2 with TRBJ2-1, with D tentatively TRBD2 (6 bases). This CDR3 comprises 15 residues. V lost 2 bases and J 0 bases, leaving 8 bases between the germline ends. Germline loops: CDR1 SGHTA, CDR2 FQGNSA. DNA of the CDR3: TGTGCCAGCAGCTTAAGGCGGGACTCCTACAATGAGCAGTTCTTC. Its translation: CASSLRRDSYNEQFF.